The rows below give T cell receptor beta chains drawn from one sample of a study of blood T cells in healthy people across ages. In TCRdb, the 5' RACE reads were re-called with MiXCR into one record per CDR3 protein. The sample holds approximately 1.5 million distinct CDR3 sequences; approximately 39% are singletons and the top ten take roughly 3.7%. The specimen was blood. The receptor source for this set is a woman younger than 35 in good health. Both conserved end residues are part of each CDR3. The order of the fields is J gene, clone size, V gene, D gene, CDR3 protein, CDR3 DNA. The D gene is left open where the match is weak. Clone sizes are given selectively: once, few, many, or a class where the clone is expanded.

TRBJ2-2	.	TRBV2	TRBD2	CASSSIAGRAGELFF	TGTGCCAGCAGTTCGATAGCGGGAAGGGCCGGGGAGCTGTTTTTT
TRBJ1-2	.	TRBV9	.	CASSGMRGHTF	TGTGCCAGCAGCGGAATGAGGGGCCACACCTTC
TRBJ2-7	.	TRBV9	.	CASSVGVSGAYEQYF	TGTGCCAGCAGCGTAGGGGTTAGCGGCGCCTACGAGCAGTACTTC
TRBJ2-7	.	TRBV7-6	TRBD2	CASTPGSGSFHEQYF	TGTGCCAGCACCCCGGGGAGCGGGAGTTTTCACGAGCAGTACTTC
TRBJ1-2	once	TRBV9	.	CASSLTGKFYGYTF	TGTGCCAGCAGCCTAACGGGCAAGTTCTATGGCTACACCTTC
TRBJ2-5	few	TRBV9	TRBD1	CASSRTGGTGETQYF	TGTGCCAGCAGTAGGACAGGGGGAACCGGGGAGACCCAGTACTTC
TRBJ2-1	.	TRBV12-3/TRBV12-4	.	CASNLNAGAYEQFF	TGTGCCAGCAATTTAAACGCGGGGGCATACGAGCAGTTCTTC
TRBJ2-2	.	TRBV2	TRBD2	CASRPGLAGHTGELFF	TGTGCCAGCAGACCTGGACTAGCGGGACACACCGGGGAGCTGTTTTTT
TRBJ2-3	.	TRBV5-1	TRBD2	CASSLLAEANTDTQYF	TGCGCCAGCAGCTTACTAGCGGAAGCGAACACAGATACGCAGTATTTT
TRBJ2-1	.	TRBV7-9	TRBD2	CASSFTLAASSNEQFF	TGTGCCAGCAGCTTTACACTAGCGGCTTCCAGCAATGAGCAGTTCTTC
TRBJ2-7	few	TRBV20-1	TRBD1	CSAPHRQGASYEQYF	TGCAGTGCTCCCCACCGACAGGGGGCCTCCTACGAGCAGTACTTC
TRBJ2-7	.	TRBV12-3/TRBV12-4	TRBD1	CVSRGTGWDEQYF	TGTGTCAGCAGAGGGACAGGCTGGGACGAGCAGTACTTC
TRBJ2-7	few	TRBV20-1	TRBD1	CSARDMRGGTGATYEQYF	TGCAGTGCTAGAGATATGAGAGGGGGCACAGGGGCCACCTACGAGCAGTACTTC
TRBJ1-4	.	TRBV9	.	CASSVEDTVWEKLFF	TGTGCCAGCAGCGTAGAGGACACGGTATGGGAAAAACTGTTTTTT
TRBJ1-5	few	TRBV19	TRBD1	CASTGQSNQPQHF	TGTGCCAGCACGGGACAGTCCAATCAGCCCCAGCATTTT
TRBJ2-1	few	TRBV12-3/TRBV12-4	TRBD2	CASSFGRGGFF	TGTGCCAGCAGTTTTGGGAGGGGTGGGTTCTTC
TRBJ2-7	.	TRBV4-1	TRBD1	CASSQGDRGPYEQYF	TGCGCCAGCAGCCAAGGGGACAGGGGGCCCTACGAGCAGTACTTC
TRBJ2-3	few	TRBV27	.	CASSSPAGSTDTQYF	TGTGCCAGCAGTAGCCCCGCAGGGAGCACAGATACGCAGTATTTT
TRBJ1-1	.	TRBV19	.	CASKLVGTFEAFF	TGTGCCAGTAAGCTGGTCGGGACCTTTGAAGCTTTCTTT
TRBJ2-3	few	TRBV24-1	TRBD2	CATSHSGGTDTQYF	TGTGCCACCAGTCATAGCGGGGGAACAGATACGCAGTATTTT
TRBJ2-1	.	TRBV18	.	CASSPPTQGSYNEQFF	TGTGCCAGCTCACCACCGACCCAGGGCTCCTACAATGAGCAGTTCTTC
TRBJ2-1	.	TRBV23-1	TRBD2	CVSTQRGPYFRFF	TGCGTCAGCACTCAGCGGGGGCCCTATTTCCGGTTCTTC
TRBJ2-2	once	TRBV19	TRBD2	CASSVYYSGAGAGELFF	TGTGCCAGTAGTGTGTACTACAGCGGGGCGGGGGCCGGGGAGCTGTTTTTT
TRBJ1-4	.	TRBV4-3	.	CASSQTTGSGEKLFF	TGCGCCAGCAGCCAAACAACAGGGAGCGGTGAAAAACTGTTTTTT
TRBJ2-1	.	TRBV7-9	.	CASSVGISSYNEQFF	TGTGCCAGCTCGGTGGGGATTAGCTCCTACAATGAGCAGTTCTTC
TRBJ2-6	.	TRBV7-9	.	CASSGIPAGANVLTF	TGTGCCAGCAGCGGAATCCCGGCTGGGGCCAACGTCCTGACTTTC
TRBJ2-3	.	TRBV10-3	.	CAAGGPKISDTQYF	TGTGCCGCCGGGGGGCCTAAGATTTCAGATACGCAGTATTTT
TRBJ1-6	.	TRBV3-1	TRBD1	CASSQARQGADLHF	TGTGCCAGCAGCCAAGCCCGACAGGGGGCTGACCTCCACTTT
TRBJ1-5	few	TRBV20-1	.	CSASSVGPQHF	TGCAGTGCTAGCTCTGTTGGGCCCCAGCATTTT
TRBJ2-7	few	TRBV2	TRBD1	CASGTGDSYEQYF	TGTGCCAGCGGGACAGGGGACTCCTACGAGCAGTACTTC
TRBJ1-2	.	TRBV25-1	.	CASKRGRYGYTF	TGTGCCAGCAAGAGGGGAAGGTATGGCTACACCTTC
TRBJ1-3	.	TRBV4-3	.	CASSQDTGSGNTIYF	TGCGCCAGCAGCCAAGATACAGGGAGCGGAAACACCATATATTTT
TRBJ2-5	few	TRBV11-2	TRBD2	CASSLFPSGRETQYF	TGTGCCAGCAGCTTATTTCCTAGCGGGAGAGAGACCCAGTACTTC
TRBJ2-7	.	TRBV5-1	.	CASSRFLQDPLYEQYF	TGCGCCAGCAGCCGATTCCTGCAGGACCCCCTCTACGAGCAGTACTTC
TRBJ2-1	few	TRBV4-2	.	CASSQDLFPSRNEQFF	TGTGCCAGCAGCCAAGACCTCTTTCCTAGCCGCAATGAGCAGTTCTTC